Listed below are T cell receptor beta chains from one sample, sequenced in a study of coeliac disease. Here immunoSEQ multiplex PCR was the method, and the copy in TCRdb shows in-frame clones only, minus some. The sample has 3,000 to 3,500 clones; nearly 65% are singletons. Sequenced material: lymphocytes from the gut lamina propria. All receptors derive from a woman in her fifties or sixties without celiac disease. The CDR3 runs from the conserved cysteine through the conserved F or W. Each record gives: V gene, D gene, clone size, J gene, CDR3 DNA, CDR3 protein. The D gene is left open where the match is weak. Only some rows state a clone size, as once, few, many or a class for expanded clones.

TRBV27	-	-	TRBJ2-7	TGTGCCAGCAGTTTGGGGGCCGGGGCGCGGGTCTACGAGCAGTACTTC	CASSLGAGARVYEQYF
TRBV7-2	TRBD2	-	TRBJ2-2	TGTGCCAGCAGCTCTAGCGGGGGGCCCTCCGGGGAGCTGTTTTTT	CASSSSGGPSGELFF
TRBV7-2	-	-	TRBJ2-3	TGTGCCAGCAGCTTTCCCATAGACTACCGCACAGATACGCAGTATTTT	CASSFPIDYRTDTQYF
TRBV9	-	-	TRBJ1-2	TGTGCCAGCAGCGTAGCTGCGACAACCTATGGCTACACCTTC	CASSVAATTYGYTF
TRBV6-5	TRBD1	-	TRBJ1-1	TGTGCCAGCACTCAGGGGGGACCCACTGAAGCTTTCTTT	CASTQGGPTEAFF
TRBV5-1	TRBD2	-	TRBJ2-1	TGCGCCAGCAGCTTGGGGCCTAGCGGTGGCAATGAGCAGTTCTTC	CASSLGPSGGNEQFF
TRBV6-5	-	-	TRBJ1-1	TGTGCCAGCAGTTACTTGGGGGGCACTGAAGCTTTCTTT	CASSYLGGTEAFF
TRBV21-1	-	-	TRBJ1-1	TGTGCCAGCAGCTCTTCGGGGACAGTTCTGAATGACGCTGGAGCTTTCTTT	CASSSSGTVLNDAGAFF
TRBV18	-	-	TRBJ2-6	TGTGCCAGCTCACCACTTCTCTCTGGGGCCAACGTCCTGACTTTC	CASSPLLSGANVLTF
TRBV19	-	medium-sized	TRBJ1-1	TGTGCCATTAGGGACGGGACATTTGAAGCTTTCTTT	CAIRDGTFEAFF
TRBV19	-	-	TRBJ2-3	TGTGCCAGTAGAGATATGGGGGCCCCCTCGACAGATACGCAGTATTTT	CASRDMGAPSTDTQYF
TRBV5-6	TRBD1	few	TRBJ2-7	TGTGCCAGCAGCTTTTCGGCCACAGGGGTCAAGCAGTACTTC	CASSFSATGVKQYF
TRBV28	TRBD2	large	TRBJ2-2	TGTGCCAGCAGTCGCGGGGGGGCCTACACCGGGGAGCTGTTTTTT	CASSRGGAYTGELFF
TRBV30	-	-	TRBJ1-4	TGTGCCTGGGGGTGGGGGCGGTCTGGCGAAAAACTGTTTTTT	CAWGWGRSGEKLFF
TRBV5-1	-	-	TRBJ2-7	TGCGCCAGCAGCTCGGGGGACCGAACCTACGAGCAGTACTTC	CASSSGDRTYEQYF
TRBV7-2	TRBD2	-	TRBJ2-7	TGTGCCAGCAGCTCTCAGTCCTCAAGCGGGGGCTCCTACGAGCAGTACTTC	CASSSQSSSGGSYEQYF
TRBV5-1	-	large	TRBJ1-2	TGCGCCAGCAGCTCCCAATTGGGGGCCTATGGCTACACCTTC	CASSSQLGAYGYTF
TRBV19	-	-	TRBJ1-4	TGTGCCAGCACCATGGCGGAGTATGAAAAACTGTTTTTT	CASTMAEYEKLFF
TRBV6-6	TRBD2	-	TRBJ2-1	TGTGCCAGCAGTTTCTCTACTAGCGCCCTAAACAATGAGCAGTTCTTC	CASSFSTSALNNEQFF
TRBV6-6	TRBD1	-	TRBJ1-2	TGTGCCAGCAGTCCTGGACAGGGGGCGCATGGCTACACCTTC	CASSPGQGAHGYTF
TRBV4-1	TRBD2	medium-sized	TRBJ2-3	TGCGCCAGCAGCCAAGAAGCCGGGGGGGATACGCAGTATTTT	CASSQEAGGDTQYF
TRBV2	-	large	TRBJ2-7	TGTGCCAGCAGTGAACGGGTTACCCGCACCTACGAGCAGTACTTC	CASSERVTRTYEQYF